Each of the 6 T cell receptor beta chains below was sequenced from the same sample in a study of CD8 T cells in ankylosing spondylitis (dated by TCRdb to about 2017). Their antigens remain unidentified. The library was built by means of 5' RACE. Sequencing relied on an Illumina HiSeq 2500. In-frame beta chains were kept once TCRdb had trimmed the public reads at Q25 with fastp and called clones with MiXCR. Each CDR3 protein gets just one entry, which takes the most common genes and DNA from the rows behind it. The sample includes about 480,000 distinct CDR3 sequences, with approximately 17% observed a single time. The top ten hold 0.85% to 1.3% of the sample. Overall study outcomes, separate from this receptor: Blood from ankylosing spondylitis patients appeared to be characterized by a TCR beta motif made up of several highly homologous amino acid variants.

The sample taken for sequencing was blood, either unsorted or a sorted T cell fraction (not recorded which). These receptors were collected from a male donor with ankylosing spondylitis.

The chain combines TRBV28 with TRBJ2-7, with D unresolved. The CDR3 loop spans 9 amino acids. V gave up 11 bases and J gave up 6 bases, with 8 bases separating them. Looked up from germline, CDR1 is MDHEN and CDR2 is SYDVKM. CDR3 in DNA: TGTGCCGGCGGTTTCGAGCAGTACTTC. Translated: CAGGFEQYF.

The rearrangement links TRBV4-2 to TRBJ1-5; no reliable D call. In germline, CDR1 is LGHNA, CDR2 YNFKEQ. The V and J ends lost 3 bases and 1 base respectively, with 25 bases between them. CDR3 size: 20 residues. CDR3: CASSHLRPRRRPRSNQPQHF. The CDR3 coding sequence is TGTGCCAGCAGCCACCTCAGGCCAAGACGGAGGCCAAGGAGCAATCAGCCCCAGCATTTT.

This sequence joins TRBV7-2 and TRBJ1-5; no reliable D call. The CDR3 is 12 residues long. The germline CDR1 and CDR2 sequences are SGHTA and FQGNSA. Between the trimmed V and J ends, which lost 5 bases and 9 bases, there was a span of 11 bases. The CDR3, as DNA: TGTGCCAGCAGCACCTTAGCGGGGCCCCAGCATTTT. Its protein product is CASSTLAGPQHF.

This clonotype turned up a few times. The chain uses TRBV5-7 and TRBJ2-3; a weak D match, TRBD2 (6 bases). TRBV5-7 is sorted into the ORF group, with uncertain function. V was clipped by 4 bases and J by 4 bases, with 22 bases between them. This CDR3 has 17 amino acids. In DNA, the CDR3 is TGTGCCAGCAGCCCCCTAATGCGGAGGGGTCCCTCAGATACGCAGTATTTT. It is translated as CASSPLMRRGPSDTQYF.

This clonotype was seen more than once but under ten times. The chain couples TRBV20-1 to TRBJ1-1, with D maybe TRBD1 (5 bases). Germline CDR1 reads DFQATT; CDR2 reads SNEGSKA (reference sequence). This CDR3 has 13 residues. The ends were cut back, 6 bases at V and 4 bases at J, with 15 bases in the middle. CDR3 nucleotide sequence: TGCAGTGCAACTCGGGGGGTAAGCACTGAAGCTTTCTTT. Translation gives CSATRGVSTEAFF.

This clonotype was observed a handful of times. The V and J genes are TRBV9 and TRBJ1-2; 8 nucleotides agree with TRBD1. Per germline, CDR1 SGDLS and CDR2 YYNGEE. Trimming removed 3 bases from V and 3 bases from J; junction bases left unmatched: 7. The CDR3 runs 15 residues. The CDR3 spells CASSGRGRPDYGYTF. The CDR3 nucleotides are TGTGCCAGCAGCGGCAGGGGGCGCCCCGACTATGGCTACACCTTC.